This entry is about one T cell receptor beta chain. The sample is drawn from a study of shared clonotypes between healthy human individuals. Recent vaccinations or acute infections were absent in the healthy HIV-negative adult donors. The assay used deep level. PCR replicates performed on unsorted PBMC used 300 ng DNA, 25,000 to 35,000 T cell genomes. Sequencing used immunoSEQ multiplex PCR; TCRdb keeps in-frame clones, though not all of them. The repertoire includes about 470,000 clones, roughly 80% of them detected once, and around 14% sits in the top ten. The sample taken for sequencing was PBMCs. The clonotype comes from a woman in her forties in good health. Some clones in this sample may be carry-over from other donors' samples.

CDR3 DNA sequence: TGTGCCAGCAGCTTAAGGGACTACGAGCAGTACTTC. Amino acid sequence: CASSLRDYEQYF. This chain links TRBV13 with TRBJ2-7; D is unclear. Looked up from germline, CDR1 is PRHDT and CDR2 is FYEKMQ (reference sequence). Trimming took off 2 bases at V and 3 bases at J, with 5 bases between the two ends. The CDR3 totals 12 residues.